Given below is one T cell receptor (beta chain) in context. Its cognate antigen is unknown. This CDR3 region has 13 residues. CDR1 is SGHDT, CDR2 YYEEEE, per germline. V dropped 4 bases and J dropped 2 bases, with 9 bases sitting between them. The data originate from a study of cytotoxic CD8 clonotypes in ibrutinib-treated CLL. About the study: Samples showed on average around 230,000 productive templates and more than 75,000 productive rearrangements. Study-wide results and caveats: The clonality rise at ibrutinib response reflected private clonotype expansion.

Clones were read by immunoSEQ multiplex PCR, and TCRdb kept only the in-frame ones, dropping some. The sample records some 15,000 clones, almost 65% being singletons. For TCR beta libraries, 1.5 to 2 micrograms of genomic DNA were obtained from cryopreserved PBMCs. Here the sequenced sample was PBMCs, taken before ibrutinib treatment. This chain connects TRBV5-6 to TRBJ2-5; tentatively, D is TRBD1 (6 bases). The clonotype comes from a human donor with chronic lymphocytic leukemia. The CDR3 loop reads CASSPGQQETQYF. CDR3 coding DNA: TGTGCCAGCAGCCCCGGACAGCAAGAGACCCAGTACTTC.